The 5 T cell receptor beta chains reported below all come from one sample, sequenced in a study of T cell repertoires in ileal Crohn's disease (dated by TCRdb to the late 2010s). Receptors were amplified or captured by the immunoSEQ multiplex PCR assay. TCRdb limited this immuneACCESS table to in-frame rearrangements with V and J called. A share of clones is missing; checked studies link under half to unresolved V genes, and the rest is unexplained. Present in this sample are some 16,000 clones, over 80% of which were seen just once. The top ten clones comprise 10% of the sample. Sample: ileal tissue. The receptors shown here come from an adult with Crohn's disease.

The J gene is TRBJ1-6, the V gene TRBV6-5, with 9 bases fitting TRBD1. From germline, CDR1 is MNHEY and CDR2 SVGAGI. CDR3 length: 16 amino acids. Germline trimming cut 2 bases from V and 7 bases from J; bases unmatched to any gene: 6. CDR3 protein: CASSYTQGAGNSPLHF. DNA of the CDR3: TGTGCCAGCAGTTACACACAGGGGGCGGGCAATTCACCCCTCCACTTT.

This chain connects TRBV18 to TRBJ2-5, with D possibly matching TRBD1 (6 bases). CDR3 length: 14 residues. V dropped 2 bases and J dropped 4 bases, with 11 bases sitting between them. Germline-derived CDR1 and CDR2 are KGHSH and LQKENI. This CDR3 is CASSPITGRETQYF. CDR3 bases: TGTGCCAGCTCACCAATCACAGGGAGAGAGACCCAGTACTTC.

V is TRBV7-2 and J is TRBJ2-6, with a tentative D call TRBD1 (5 bases). This CDR3 has 16 residues. Germline values: CDR1 SGHTA, CDR2 FQGNSA. V dropped 5 bases and J dropped 0 bases, with 11 bases sitting between them. The CDR3 here is CASSVAGISGANVLTF. The DNA of the CDR3 is TGTGCCAGCAGCGTCGCAGGGATCTCTGGGGCCAACGTCCTGACTTTC.

The CDR3 loop reads CASWGDRLHTEAFF. CDR3 DNA: TGTGCCAGCTGGGGGGACAGGCTACACACTGAAGCTTTCTTT. The chain uses TRBV2 and TRBJ1-1; 8 bases agree with TRBD1. The germline CDR1 and CDR2 sequences are SNHLY and FYNNEI. CDR3 size: 14 residues. Trimming took 8 bases from V and 3 from J; bases not matched to a gene: 8.

The chain employs TRBV19 and TRBJ2-3; perhaps TRBD1 as D (7 bases). CDR1 LNHDA and CDR2 SQIVND come from the germline V gene (reference sequence). Trimming removed 3 bases at V and 0 bases at J, with 10 bases between. CDR3 length: 15 residues. In DNA, the CDR3 is TGTGCCAGTAGTATCGGAGGGGGCAGCACAGATACGCAGTATTTT. Amino acid sequence: CASSIGGGSTDTQYF.